Below are 13 T cell receptor beta chains sequenced from a single sample in a study of blood T cell repertoires in COVID-19. This table comes from immunoSEQ multiplex PCR, and its TCRdb copy is limited to in-frame clones, with some not included. Seen here are approximately 300,000 clones, around four fifths observed once, and the top ten hold roughly 1.1%. Sequencing used peripheral blood. The receptors here all came from a woman aged 45-65 years with acute or convalescent COVID-19.

The rearrangement uses TRBV2 and TRBJ2-1, with 8 bases identical to TRBD2. The V gene's germline CDR1 is SNHLY and CDR2 FYNNEI. J lost 9 bases, V lost 7 bases, and 14 bases had no gene match. The CDR3 runs to 15 residues. The CDR3 DNA reads as TGTGCCAGCAATTCGCGTACGGGAGGGCGGGGTGAGCAGTTCTTC. This encodes CASNSRTGGRGEQFF.

J is TRBJ2-1 and V is TRBV30, with D perhaps TRBD2 (5 bases). The CDR3 consists of 12 residues. Germline CDR1 is GTSNPN and CDR2 is SVGIG (reference sequence). Trimming left V 2 bases short and J 8 bases short, with 10 bases between. CDR3 nucleotide sequence: TGTGCCTGGAGTTCTAGCTTCGATGAGCAGTTCTTC. Its translation is CAWSSSFDEQFF.

The gene calls are TRBV5-4 and TRBJ2-1, with 9 nucleotides matching TRBD1. V dropped 4 bases and J dropped 4; count of bases not matched to a gene: 9. Germline V gene data show CDR1 as SGHNT and CDR2 as YYREEE (reference sequence). This CDR3 contains 16 residues. CDR3 protein: CASSTRDRDVYNEQFF. Here the CDR3 DNA reads TGTGCCAGCAGCACCAGGGACAGGGATGTGTACAATGAGCAGTTCTTC.

The V and J genes are TRBV5-1 and TRBJ2-1; possible D gene TRBD1, 6 bases. The CDR3 runs 12 residues. Trimming removed 0 bases from V and 12 bases from J, with 10 bases in between. The germline V gene has CDR1 SGHRS and CDR2 YFSETQ. This CDR3 is CASSLAGERQFF. The CDR3 coding sequence is TGCGCCAGCAGCTTGGCAGGGGAACGGCAGTTCTTC.

The V and J genes are TRBV2 and TRBJ2-2; unclear D gene. Trimming took off 4 bases at V and 4 bases at J, with 13 bases between the two ends. CDR1 SNHLY and CDR2 FYNNEI come from the germline V gene. The CDR3 runs to 15 residues. The CDR3 spells CASSVSRLVTGELFF. CDR3 in DNA: TGTGCCAGCAGTGTTTCACGGTTGGTCACCGGGGAGCTGTTTTTT.

The chain is built from TRBV19 and TRBJ1-1; 8 bases fit TRBD1. Germline V CDR1 and CDR2: LNHDA, SQIVND (reference sequence). The V segment lost 4 bases and the J segment 1 base; nucleotides outside the gene matches: 5. This CDR3 spans 15 amino acids. This CDR3 reads CASSRGGQANTEAFF. CDR3 bases: TGTGCCAGTAGTAGAGGGGGACAGGCGAACACTGAAGCTTTCTTT.

The chain links TRBV11-2 to TRBJ2-2, with 10 bases matching TRBD1. Germline V lookup: CDR1 SGHAT, CDR2 FQNNGV. The CDR3 is made up of 17 amino acids. With V trimmed by 1 base and J by 5 bases, 7 bases remained unmatched. The CDR3 protein is CASSLAGTGVWTGELFF. The CDR3 coding sequence is TGTGCCAGCAGCTTAGCCGGGACAGGGGTTTGGACCGGGGAGCTGTTTTTT.

Regarding this clone: Other DNA sequences within the sample encode an identical CDR3. The chain links TRBV7-3 to TRBJ2-1; 10 bases agree with TRBD2. Germline-derived CDR1 and CDR2 are SGHTA and FQGTGA. This CDR3 region has 15 residues. The junction had 3 bases not matched to a gene; V was cut back by 5 bases and J by 2 bases. The DNA for the CDR3 is TGTGCCAGCAGCCTCACTAGCGGGACCTACAATGAGCAGTTCTTC. Its translation is CASSLTSGTYNEQFF.

The chain combines TRBV7-9 with TRBJ1-1, with unresolved D. V lost 1 base and J 12 bases, leaving 15 bases between the germline ends. The CDR3 runs to 13 residues. Germline CDR1 and CDR2: SEHNR and FQNEAQ (reference sequence). This chain's CDR3 is CASSLESGSRPFF. DNA of the CDR3: TGTGCCAGCAGCTTAGAATCTGGCAGTCGCCCTTTCTTT.

The V call is TRBV18, the J call TRBJ1-1; the D is unclear. The V gene's germline CDR1 is KGHSH and CDR2 LQKENI. The CDR3 covers 13 residues. The germline V and J ends were trimmed by 5 bases and 0 bases, with 7 bases remaining between them. The CDR3 spells CASSADMNTEAFF. CDR3 in DNA: TGTGCCAGCTCAGCAGACATGAACACTGAAGCTTTCTTT. The full variable domain, its missing parts supplied by reference TRBV18 and TRBJ1-1, is NAGVMQNPRHLVRRRGQEARLRCSPMKGHSHVYWYRQLPEEGLKFMVYLQKENIIDESGMPKERFSAEFPKEGPSILRIQQVVRGDSAAYFCASSADMNTEAFFGQGTRLTVV.

The chain is built from TRBV10-3 and TRBJ2-7; D perhaps matches TRBD2 (6 bases). Germline V lookup: CDR1 ENHRY, CDR2 SYGVKD. The CDR3 length is 15 residues. The germline V and J ends were trimmed by 0 bases and 2 bases, with 11 bases remaining between them. In DNA form, the CDR3 reads TGTGCCATCAGTGAGTCAGGCGGGGCCACCTACGAGCAGTACTTC. Its translation: CAISESGGATYEQYF.

The chain joins TRBV2 to TRBJ2-3; 7 bases fit TRBD2. Trimming removed 2 bases from V and 2 bases from J; junction bases left unmatched: 4. Germline CDR1 SNHLY, CDR2 FYNNEI. CDR3 length: 15 residues. Here the CDR3 DNA reads TGTGCCAGCAGTGAAATGCGGGAGCTCACAGATACGCAGTATTTT. Protein product: CASSEMRELTDTQYF.

This chain uses TRBV3-1 (or the pseudogene TRBV3-2) with TRBJ1-4, with D perhaps matching TRBD1 (5 bases). V gave up 4 bases and J gave up 7 bases, with 16 bases separating them. There are 15 residues in the CDR3. The germline V gene encodes CDR1 LGHDT and CDR2 YNNKEL (reference sequence). This CDR3 reads CASSLRGGSGEKLFF. The CDR3 bases are TGTGCCAGCAGCCTGAGGGGAGGGTCGGGTGAAAAACTGTTTTTT.